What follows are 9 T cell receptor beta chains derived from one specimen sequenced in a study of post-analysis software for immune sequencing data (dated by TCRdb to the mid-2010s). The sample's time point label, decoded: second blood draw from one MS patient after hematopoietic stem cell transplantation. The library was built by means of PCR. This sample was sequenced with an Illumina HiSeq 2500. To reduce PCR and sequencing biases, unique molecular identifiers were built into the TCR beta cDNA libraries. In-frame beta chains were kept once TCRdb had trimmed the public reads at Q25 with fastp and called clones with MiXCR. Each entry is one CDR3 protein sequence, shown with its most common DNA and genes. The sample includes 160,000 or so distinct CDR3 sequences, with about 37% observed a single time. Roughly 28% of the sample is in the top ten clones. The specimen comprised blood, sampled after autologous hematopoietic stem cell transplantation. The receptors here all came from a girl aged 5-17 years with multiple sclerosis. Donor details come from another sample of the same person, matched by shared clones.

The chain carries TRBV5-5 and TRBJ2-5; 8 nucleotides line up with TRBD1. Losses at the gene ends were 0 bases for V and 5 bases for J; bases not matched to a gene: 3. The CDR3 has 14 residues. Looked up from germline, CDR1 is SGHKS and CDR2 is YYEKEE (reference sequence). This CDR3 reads CASSLVRGQETQYF. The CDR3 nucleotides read TGTGCCAGCAGCTTGGTCAGGGGGCAGGAGACCCAGTACTTC.

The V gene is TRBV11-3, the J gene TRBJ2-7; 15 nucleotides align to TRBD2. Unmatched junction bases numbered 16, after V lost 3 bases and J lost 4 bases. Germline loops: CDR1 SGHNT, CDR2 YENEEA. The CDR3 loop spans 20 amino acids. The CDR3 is CASSLRTGLAGGPRNYEQYF. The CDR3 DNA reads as TGTGCCAGCAGCTTGAGAACCGGACTAGCGGGAGGGCCCCGCAATTACGAGCAGTACTTC.

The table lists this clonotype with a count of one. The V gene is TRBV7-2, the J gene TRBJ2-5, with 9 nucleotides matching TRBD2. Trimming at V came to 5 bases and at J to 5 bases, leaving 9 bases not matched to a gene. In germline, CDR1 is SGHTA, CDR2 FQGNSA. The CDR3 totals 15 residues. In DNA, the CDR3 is TGTGCCAGCAGCCTTAGCGGGAGAAGGGATGAGACCCAGTACTTC. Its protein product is CASSLSGRRDETQYF.

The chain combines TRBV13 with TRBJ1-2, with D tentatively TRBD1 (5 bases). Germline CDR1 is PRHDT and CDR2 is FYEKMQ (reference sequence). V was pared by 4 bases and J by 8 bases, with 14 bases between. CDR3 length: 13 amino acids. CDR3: CASSSGRGSGYTF. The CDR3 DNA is TGTGCCAGCAGCTCCGGACGGGGGTCCGGCTACACCTTC.

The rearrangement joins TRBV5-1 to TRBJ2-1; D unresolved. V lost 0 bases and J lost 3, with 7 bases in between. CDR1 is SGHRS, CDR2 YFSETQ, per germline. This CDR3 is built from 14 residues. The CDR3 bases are TGCGCCAGCAGCTTGGAGGCGATCTACAATGAGCAGTTCTTC. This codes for CASSLEAIYNEQFF.

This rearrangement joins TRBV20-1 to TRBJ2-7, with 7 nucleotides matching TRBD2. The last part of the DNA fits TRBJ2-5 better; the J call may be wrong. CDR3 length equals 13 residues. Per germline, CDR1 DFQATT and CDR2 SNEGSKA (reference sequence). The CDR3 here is CSAGTIQGETQYF. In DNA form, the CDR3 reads TGCAGTGCGGGGACTATCCAGGGCGAGACCCAGTACTTC.

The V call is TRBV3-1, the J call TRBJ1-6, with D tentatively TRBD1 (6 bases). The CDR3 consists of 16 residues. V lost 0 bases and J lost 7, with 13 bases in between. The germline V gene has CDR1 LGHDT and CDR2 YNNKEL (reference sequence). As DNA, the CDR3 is TGTGCCAGCAGCCAAGATGGGCAGGGGCTCAATTCACCCCTCCACTTT. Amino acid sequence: CASSQDGQGLNSPLHF.

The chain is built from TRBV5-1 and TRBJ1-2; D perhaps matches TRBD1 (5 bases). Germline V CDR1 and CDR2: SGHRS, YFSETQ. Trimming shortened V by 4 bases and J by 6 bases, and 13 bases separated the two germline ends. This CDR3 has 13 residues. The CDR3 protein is CASSTGRGDGYTF. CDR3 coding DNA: TGCGCCAGCAGCACCGGACGGGGCGATGGCTACACCTTC.

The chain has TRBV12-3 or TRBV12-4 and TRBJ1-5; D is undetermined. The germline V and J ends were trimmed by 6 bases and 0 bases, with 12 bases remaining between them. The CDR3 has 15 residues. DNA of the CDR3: TGTGCCAGCAGCTGGACCCTTTATAGCAATCAGCCCCAGCATTTT. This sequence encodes CASSWTLYSNQPQHF.